These T cell receptor beta chains were read from a single sample in a study of OX40 agonist ivuxolimab in advanced cancers. Method: immunoSEQ multiplex PCR; TCRdb's copy keeps in-frame clones and lacks some. The sample records 30,000 to 45,000 clones, approximately 90% being singletons. This specimen was CD4+ or CD8+ T cells sorted from blood, taken in a trial of the OX40 agonist ivuxolimab. The receptors were sampled from an adult with an advanced solid tumor such as melanoma, head and neck, liver or kidney cancer. Both conserved end residues are part of each CDR3. Each record gives: J gene, V gene, D gene, clone size, CDR3 DNA, CDR3 protein. A D gene is named only where the DNA matches it firmly. The size entry is marked missing in some rows and otherwise reads once, few, many or a size class.

j_gene: TRBJ1-1; v_gene: TRBV19; d_gene: -; abundance: -; CDR3nt: TGTGCCAGTAGTTTCGGTGATGAGAACACTGAAGCTTTCTTT; CDR3aa: CASSFGDENTEAFF
j_gene: TRBJ2-7; v_gene: TRBV9; d_gene: TRBD2; abundance: -; CDR3nt: TGTGCCAGCAGCGCCGGGGGAGGGACCTACGAGCAGTACTTC; CDR3aa: CASSAGGGTYEQYF
j_gene: TRBJ1-6; v_gene: TRBV13; d_gene: -; abundance: -; CDR3nt: TGTGCCAGCAGCTTCCGCCAGCCTTATAGGGATAATTCACCCCTCCACTTT; CDR3aa: CASSFRQPYRDNSPLHF
j_gene: TRBJ2-2; v_gene: TRBV21-1; d_gene: -; abundance: -; CDR3nt: TGTGCCACGCGGAAAACGACTAGCGGGAGGCCCGGGGAGCTGTTTTTT; CDR3aa: CATRKTTSGRPGELFF
j_gene: TRBJ1-1; v_gene: TRBV5-6; d_gene: -; abundance: few; CDR3nt: TGTGCCAGCAGCTATCCAGGGGTTTTGGGCACTGAAGCTTTCTTT; CDR3aa: CASSYPGVLGTEAFF
j_gene: TRBJ1-2; v_gene: TRBV19; d_gene: -; abundance: -; CDR3nt: TGTGCCAGTAGACTTAGCGAATACTATGGCTACACCTTC; CDR3aa: CASRLSEYYGYTF
j_gene: TRBJ1-4; v_gene: TRBV9; d_gene: TRBD1; abundance: -; CDR3nt: TGTGCCAGCAGCGTATACCGCGACAGGGGGTCTTCTAATGAAAAACTGTTTTTT; CDR3aa: CASSVYRDRGSSNEKLFF
j_gene: TRBJ2-2; v_gene: TRBV19; d_gene: -; abundance: -; CDR3nt: TGTGCCAGTAGTATTGGCAGGGGCACCGGGGAGCTGTTTTTT; CDR3aa: CASSIGRGTGELFF
j_gene: TRBJ1-3; v_gene: TRBV7-2; d_gene: TRBD1; abundance: -; CDR3nt: TGTGCCAGCAGCTTAGGTGGCAGGGGGCCTGGAAACACCATATATTTT; CDR3aa: CASSLGGRGPGNTIYF
j_gene: TRBJ2-5; v_gene: TRBV11-2; d_gene: -; abundance: -; CDR3nt: TGTGCCAGCAGCGGGGAGGCTAGCCCTGGTGAGACCCAGTACTTC; CDR3aa: CASSGEASPGETQYF
j_gene: TRBJ2-3; v_gene: TRBV27; d_gene: TRBD1; abundance: -; CDR3nt: TGTGCCAGCAGTTTACAGGACAGGGGACCGGGCACAGATACGCAGTATTTT; CDR3aa: CASSLQDRGPGTDTQYF
j_gene: TRBJ2-2; v_gene: TRBV27; d_gene: -; abundance: -; CDR3nt: TGTGCCAGCAGTTTCAGCACCGGGGAGCTGTTTTTT; CDR3aa: CASSFSTGELFF
j_gene: TRBJ1-5; v_gene: TRBV28; d_gene: -; abundance: -; CDR3nt: TGTGCCAGCAGTTTATATGACACCAATCAGCCCCAGCATTTT; CDR3aa: CASSLYDTNQPQHF
j_gene: TRBJ2-1; v_gene: TRBV7-7; d_gene: -; abundance: -; CDR3nt: TGTGCTAGCAGCTTCCGTAGCGGCGGAAACAATGAGCAGTTCTTC; CDR3aa: CASSFRSGGNNEQFF
j_gene: TRBJ1-4; v_gene: TRBV15; d_gene: -; abundance: -; CDR3nt: TGTGCCACCAGCGAATTGAGCTTAACTAATGAAAAACTGTTTTTT; CDR3aa: CATSELSLTNEKLFF
j_gene: TRBJ2-7; v_gene: TRBV29-1; d_gene: -; abundance: -; CDR3nt: TGCAGCGTTGAAACCATCGCAAACTACGAGCAGTACTTC; CDR3aa: CSVETIANYEQYF
j_gene: TRBJ2-7; v_gene: TRBV5-1; d_gene: TRBD2; abundance: few; CDR3nt: TGCGCCAGCAGGTTAGCGGGAGTCTACGAGCAGTACTTC; CDR3aa: CASRLAGVYEQYF
j_gene: TRBJ2-7; v_gene: TRBV27; d_gene: TRBD1; abundance: -; CDR3nt: TGTGCCAGCAGTTCACCGGGACAGATGGCCTACGAGCAGTACTTC; CDR3aa: CASSSPGQMAYEQYF
j_gene: TRBJ1-1; v_gene: TRBV5-1; d_gene: TRBD1; abundance: -; CDR3nt: TGCGCCAGCAGCTTGGTCCCAGGGGGCGACTACACTGAAGCTTTCTTT; CDR3aa: CASSLVPGGDYTEAFF
j_gene: TRBJ1-5; v_gene: TRBV4-1; d_gene: TRBD1; abundance: -; CDR3nt: TGCGCCAGCAGCCAACCCGACAGGGGGACTCAGCCCCAGCATTTT; CDR3aa: CASSQPDRGTQPQHF
j_gene: TRBJ2-1; v_gene: TRBV5-1; d_gene: TRBD2; abundance: -; CDR3nt: TGCGCCAGCAGCTTGGACCTAGCGGGCTCCTACAATGAGCAGTTCTTC; CDR3aa: CASSLDLAGSYNEQFF
j_gene: TRBJ2-1; v_gene: TRBV14; d_gene: -; abundance: -; CDR3nt: TGTGCCAGCAGCCCCCTCCCAAGCTCCTACAATGAGCAGTTCTTC; CDR3aa: CASSPLPSSYNEQFF